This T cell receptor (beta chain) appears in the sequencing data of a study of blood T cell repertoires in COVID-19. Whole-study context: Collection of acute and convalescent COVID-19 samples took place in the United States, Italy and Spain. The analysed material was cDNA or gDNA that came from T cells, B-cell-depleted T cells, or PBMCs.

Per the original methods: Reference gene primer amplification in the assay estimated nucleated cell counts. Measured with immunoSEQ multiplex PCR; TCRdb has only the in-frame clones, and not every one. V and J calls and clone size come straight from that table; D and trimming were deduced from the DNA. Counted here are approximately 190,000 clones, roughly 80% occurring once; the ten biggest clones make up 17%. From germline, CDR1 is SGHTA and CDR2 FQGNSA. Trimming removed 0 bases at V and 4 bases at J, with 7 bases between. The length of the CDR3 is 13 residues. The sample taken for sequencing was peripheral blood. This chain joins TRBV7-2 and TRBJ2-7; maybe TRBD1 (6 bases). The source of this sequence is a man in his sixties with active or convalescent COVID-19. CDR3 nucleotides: TGTGCCAGCAGCTTAGCGACAGGTTACGAGCAGTACTTC. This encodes CASSLATGYEQYF.